This T cell receptor beta chain emerged from a study of T cell responses to AZD1222 COVID-19 vaccine. As for the study in general: Both about-4-week and about-12-week second-dose recipients were combined.

Broader study findings: Spike-specific TCR breadth and depth grew following two AZD1222 doses. None of the repertoires were sampled until the peak T cell response had passed. Among the donors, most were white British and more were female, and clonal diversity was possibly underestimated.

With respect to this clone: Antigen specificity is unknown.

Sequencing was performed with immunoSEQ multiplex PCR; in TCRdb, only in-frame clones are kept and a portion is missing. In the table there are 140,000 to 150,000 clones, 93% of which are singletons. The receptor was derived from an adult in good health. The source was peripheral blood, collected on day 0 of AZD1222 vaccination.

DNA of the CDR3: TGTGCCAGCAGCTTGGCCACACAGGCGGGGGAGCAGTACTTC. Its protein is CASSLATQAGEQYF. The chain carries TRBV5-4 and TRBJ2-7, with D perhaps TRBD2 (6 bases). The CDR3 contains 14 residues. Germline V CDR1 and CDR2: SGHNT, YYREEE (reference sequence). Trimming took off 0 bases at V and 7 bases at J, with 14 bases between the two ends. The full variable domain, with the rest looked up from reference TRBV5-4 and TRBJ2-7, is ETGVTQSPTHLIKTRGQQVTLRCSSQSGHNTVSWYQQALGQGPQFIFQYYREEENGRGNFPPRFSGLQFPNYSSELNVNALELDDSALYLCASSLATQAGEQYFGPGTRLTVT.